Listed here are 8 T cell receptor beta chains from one sample, sequenced in a study of T cells after yellow fever vaccination. From the 5' RACE reads, TCRdb called clonotypes with MiXCR, one entry per CDR3 protein. The sample has roughly 340,000 distinct CDR3 sequences, 8.7% seen once. The sample was PBMCs, taken on the day of the first yellow fever vaccination. The source is a man aged 18-30 years who received the YFV17D yellow fever vaccine.

This clonotype has just a few counts. CDR3 protein: CASSQEVGVPDTQYF. CDR3 coding DNA: TGTGCCAGCAGCCAAGAGGTTGGGGTTCCAGATACGCAGTATTTT. The chain joins TRBV4-2 to TRBJ2-3; D is unclear. V was shortened by 0 bases and J by 4 bases, with 11 bases between the two germline ends. CDR3 length: 15 residues. Germline CDR1 is LGHNA and CDR2 is YNFKEQ.

The chain employs TRBV15 and TRBJ2-3; 8 nucleotides align to TRBD1. Trimming removed 5 bases from V and 1 base from J; junction bases left unmatched: 2. The CDR3 is 14 residues long. Per the germline V gene, CDR1 is LNHNV and CDR2 is YYDKDF (reference sequence). CDR3 loop: CATSSTGGTDTQYF. DNA for the CDR3: TGTGCCACCAGCTCGACAGGGGGCACAGATACGCAGTATTTT.

This sequence joins TRBV5-6 and TRBJ1-5, with D perhaps matching TRBD1 (6 bases). The CDR3 covers 14 residues. The V end was cut by 0 bases, the J end by 10 bases, with 14 bases between. Germline CDR1 SGHDT, CDR2 YYEEEE. In nucleotides, the CDR3 is TGTGCCAGCAGCTTGGGTTGGGGGGGCACACCCCAGCATTTT. Translation: CASSLGWGGTPQHF.

This clonotype was detected a few times. The genes are TRBV15 and TRBJ2-7, with a weak D call TRBD1 (6 bases). The CDR3 has 13 amino acids. CDR1 and CDR2 from the germline V gene are LNHNV and YYDKDF (reference sequence). Trimming took off 2 bases at V and 5 bases at J, with 10 bases between the two ends. CDR3 protein: CATSRPSGDEQYV. The CDR3 nucleotides are TGTGCCACCAGCAGACCCTCAGGGGACGAGCAGTACGTC.

With regard to this clonotype: This may be a read error, as it is one base from a much larger clone. The chain carries TRBV7-2 and TRBJ2-3; D is uncertain. The V and J ends lost 1 base and 4 bases respectively, with 12 bases between them. CDR1 and CDR2 (germline): SGHTA, FQGNSA. The CDR3 contains 15 residues. CDR3 bases: TGTGCCAGCAGCTTAGGAGGTCTCCGCGCAGATACGCAGTATTTT. Translating it yields CASSLGGLRADTQYF.

This clonotype was counted between two and nine times. The gene calls are TRBV4-1 and TRBJ2-3; D remains unclear. Germline CDR1 and CDR2: MGHRA and YSYEKL. This CDR3 is 11 amino acids long. Between the trimmed V and J ends, which lost 2 bases and 6 bases, there was a span of 3 bases. Here the CDR3 reads CASSQQDTQYF. The CDR3, as DNA: TGCGCCAGCAGCCAACAGGATACGCAGTATTTT.

The chain couples TRBV4-2 to TRBJ2-3; tentative D call: TRBD2 (5 bases). CDR1 LGHNA and CDR2 YNFKEQ come from the germline V gene. The V gene lost 3 bases and the J gene lost 0 bases, with 13 bases spanning the gap. The CDR3 contains 16 residues. The CDR3 bases are TGTGCCAGCAGCCAGGGGAGACACTCTAGCACAGATACGCAGTATTTT. Amino acids: CASSQGRHSSTDTQYF.

This clonotype came up many times. This sequence joins TRBV4-3 and TRBJ2-5, with a tentative D call TRBD2 (6 bases). V lost 4 bases and J lost 1, with 10 bases in between. The CDR3 totals 14 residues. Germline V gives CDR1 LGHNA, CDR2 YSLEER. The CDR3 DNA follows: TGCGCCAGCAGCCCCCGGGACTTCCAAGAGACCCAGTACTTC. Amino acid sequence: CASSPRDFQETQYF.